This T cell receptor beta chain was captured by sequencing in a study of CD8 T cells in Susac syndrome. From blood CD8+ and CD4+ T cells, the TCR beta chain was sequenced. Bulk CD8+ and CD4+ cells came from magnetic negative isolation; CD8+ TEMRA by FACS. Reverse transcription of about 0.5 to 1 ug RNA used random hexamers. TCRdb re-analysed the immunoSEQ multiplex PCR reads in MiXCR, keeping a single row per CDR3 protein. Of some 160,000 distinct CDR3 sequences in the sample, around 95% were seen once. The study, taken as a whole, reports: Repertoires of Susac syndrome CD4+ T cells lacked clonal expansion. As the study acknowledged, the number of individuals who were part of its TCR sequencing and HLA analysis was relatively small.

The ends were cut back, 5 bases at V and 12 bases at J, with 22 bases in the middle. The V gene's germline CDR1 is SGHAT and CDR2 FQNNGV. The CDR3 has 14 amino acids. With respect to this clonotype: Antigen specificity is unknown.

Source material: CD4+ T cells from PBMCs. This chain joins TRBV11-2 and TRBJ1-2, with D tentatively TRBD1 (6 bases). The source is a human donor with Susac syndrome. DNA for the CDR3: TGTGCCAGCAGCGGACTCAGGGGAGGGCGCGGGGACACCTTC. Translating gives CASSGLRGGRGDTF. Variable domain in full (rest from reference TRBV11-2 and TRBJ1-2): EAGVAQSPRYKIIEKRQSVAFWCNPISGHATLYWYQQILGQGPKLLIQFQNNGVVDDSQLPKDRFSAERLKGVDSTLKIQPAKLEDSAVYLCASSGLRGGRGDTFGSGTRLTVV.